The present entry profiles one TCR beta chain with its context. These data originate in a study of T-cell reconstitution after alpha-beta-depleted transplantation in children. Unique molecular identifiers were incorporated into the prepared TCRbeta library. TCRdb re-called the PCR reads through MiXCR, storing one row per CDR3 protein. Here the sample spans some 240,000 distinct CDR3 sequences, more than 7.5% being singletons. Germline CDR1 and CDR2: MDHEN and SYDVKM. The V gene end was trimmed by 8 bases and the J gene end by 4 bases; junction bases not matched to a gene: 5. This CDR3 is built from 14 residues.

Here the sequenced sample was PBMCs from the stem cell graft donor, taken from the stem cell graft. The origin of this receptor is a human donor who donated a stem cell graft to a child with SCID. The chain is built from TRBV28 and TRBJ2-3; 11 bases agree with TRBD2. The CDR3 is CASGGLAGADTQYF. In nucleotides, the CDR3 is TGTGCCAGCGGCGGACTAGCGGGCGCAGATACGCAGTATTTT.